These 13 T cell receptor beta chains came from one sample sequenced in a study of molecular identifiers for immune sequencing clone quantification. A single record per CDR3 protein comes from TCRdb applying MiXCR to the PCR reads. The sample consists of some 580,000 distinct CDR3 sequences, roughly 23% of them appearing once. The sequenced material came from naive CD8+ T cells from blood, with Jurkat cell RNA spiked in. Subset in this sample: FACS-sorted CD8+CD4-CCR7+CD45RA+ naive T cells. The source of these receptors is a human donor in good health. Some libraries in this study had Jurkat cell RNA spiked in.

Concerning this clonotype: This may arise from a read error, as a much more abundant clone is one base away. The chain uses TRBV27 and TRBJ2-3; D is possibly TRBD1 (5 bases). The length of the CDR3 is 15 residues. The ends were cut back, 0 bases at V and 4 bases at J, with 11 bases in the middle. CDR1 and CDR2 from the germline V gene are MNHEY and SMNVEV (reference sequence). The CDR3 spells CASSLSTIGADTQYF. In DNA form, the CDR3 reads TGTGCCAGCAGTTTATCCACCATAGGGGCAGATACGCAGTATTTT.

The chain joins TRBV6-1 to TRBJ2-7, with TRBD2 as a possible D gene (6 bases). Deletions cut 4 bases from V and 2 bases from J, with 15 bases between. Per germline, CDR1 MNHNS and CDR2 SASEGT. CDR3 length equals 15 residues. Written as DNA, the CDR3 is TGTGCCAGCAGTGTTTTGGGGGGAATGCCCTACGAGCAGTACTTC. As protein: CASSVLGGMPYEQYF.

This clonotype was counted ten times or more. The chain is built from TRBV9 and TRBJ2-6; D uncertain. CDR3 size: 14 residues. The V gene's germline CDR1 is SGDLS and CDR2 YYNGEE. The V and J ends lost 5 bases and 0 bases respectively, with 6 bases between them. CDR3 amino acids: CASSENSGANVLTF. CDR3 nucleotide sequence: TGTGCCAGCAGTGAGAACTCTGGGGCCAACGTCCTGACTTTC.

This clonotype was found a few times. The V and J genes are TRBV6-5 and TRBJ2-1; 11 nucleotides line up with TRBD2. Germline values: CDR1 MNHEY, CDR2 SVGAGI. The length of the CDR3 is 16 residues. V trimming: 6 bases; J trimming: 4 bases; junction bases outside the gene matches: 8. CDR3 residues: CASRTLLAGAYNEQFF. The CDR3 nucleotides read TGTGCCAGCAGAACCCTACTAGCGGGAGCTTACAATGAGCAGTTCTTC.

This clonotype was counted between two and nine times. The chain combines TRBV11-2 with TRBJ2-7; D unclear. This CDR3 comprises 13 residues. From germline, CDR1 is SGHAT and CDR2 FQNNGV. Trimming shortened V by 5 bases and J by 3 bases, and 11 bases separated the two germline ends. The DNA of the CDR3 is TGTGCCAGCAGCCCCCCGGCCCGCTACGAGCAGTACTTC. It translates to CASSPPARYEQYF.

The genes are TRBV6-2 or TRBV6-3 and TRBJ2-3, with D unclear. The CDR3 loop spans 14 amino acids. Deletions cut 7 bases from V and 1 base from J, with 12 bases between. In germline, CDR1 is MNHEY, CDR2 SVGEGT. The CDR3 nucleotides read TGTGCCAGCAATGACCCCCTAGGCACAGATACGCAGTATTTT. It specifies CASNDPLGTDTQYF.

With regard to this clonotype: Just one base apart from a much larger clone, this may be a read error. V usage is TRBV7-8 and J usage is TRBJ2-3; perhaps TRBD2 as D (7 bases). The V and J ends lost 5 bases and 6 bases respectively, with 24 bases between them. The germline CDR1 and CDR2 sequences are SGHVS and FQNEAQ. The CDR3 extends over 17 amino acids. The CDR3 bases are TGTGCCAGCAGCATTAGAGGGGGGGAGGGGCACTCGGATACGCAGTATTTT. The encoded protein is CASSIRGGEGHSDTQYF.

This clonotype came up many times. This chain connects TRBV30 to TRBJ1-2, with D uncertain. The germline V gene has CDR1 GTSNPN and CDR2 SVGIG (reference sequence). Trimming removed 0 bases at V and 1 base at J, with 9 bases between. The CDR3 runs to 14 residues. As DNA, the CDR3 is TGTGCCTGGAGTGTTGTTACCGTTAACTATGGCTACACCTTC. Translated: CAWSVVTVNYGYTF.

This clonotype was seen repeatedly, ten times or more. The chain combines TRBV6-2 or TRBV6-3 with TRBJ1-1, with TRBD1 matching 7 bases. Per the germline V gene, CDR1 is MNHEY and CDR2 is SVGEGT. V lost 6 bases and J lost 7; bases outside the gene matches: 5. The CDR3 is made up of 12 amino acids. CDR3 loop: CASSKDRLEAFF. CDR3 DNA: TGTGCCAGCAGCAAGGACAGGCTTGAAGCTTTCTTT.

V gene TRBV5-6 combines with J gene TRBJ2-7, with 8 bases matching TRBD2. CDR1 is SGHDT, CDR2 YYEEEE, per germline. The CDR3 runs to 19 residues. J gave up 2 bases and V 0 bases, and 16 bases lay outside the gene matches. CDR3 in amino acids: CASSLVRLARGPEAYEQYF. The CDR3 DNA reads TGTGCCAGCAGCTTGGTCCGACTAGCGAGAGGGCCTGAAGCCTACGAGCAGTACTTC.

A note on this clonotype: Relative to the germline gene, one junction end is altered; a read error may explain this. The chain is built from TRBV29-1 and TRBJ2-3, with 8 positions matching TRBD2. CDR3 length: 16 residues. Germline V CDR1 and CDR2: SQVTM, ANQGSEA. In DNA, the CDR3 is TGCAGCGTTGAAGGTGCGGGAGGAATGAGTACAGCTACGCAGTATTTT. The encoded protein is CSVEGAGGMSTATQYF.

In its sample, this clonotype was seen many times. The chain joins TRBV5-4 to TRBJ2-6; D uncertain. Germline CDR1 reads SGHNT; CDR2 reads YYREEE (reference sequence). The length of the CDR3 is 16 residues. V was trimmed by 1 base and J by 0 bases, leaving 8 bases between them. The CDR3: CASSLNGFSGANVLTF. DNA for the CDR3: TGTGCCAGCAGCTTGAATGGTTTCTCTGGGGCCAACGTCCTGACTTTC.

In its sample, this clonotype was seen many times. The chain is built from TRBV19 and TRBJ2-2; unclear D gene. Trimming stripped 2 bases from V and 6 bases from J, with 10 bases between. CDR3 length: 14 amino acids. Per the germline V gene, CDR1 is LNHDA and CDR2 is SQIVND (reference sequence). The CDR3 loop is CASSISGAAGELFF. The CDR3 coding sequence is TGTGCCAGTAGTATAAGTGGCGCGGCCGGGGAGCTGTTTTTT.